The 13 T cell receptor beta chains below were found in one sample sequenced in a study of blood T cell repertoires in COVID-19 (dated by TCRdb to between 2020 and 2021). Library generation was performed with the immunoSEQ multiplex PCR assay. This is the immuneACCESS table as TCRdb keeps it, with only in-frame sequences that have V and J called. A part of the clones is gone; compared with another copy, unresolved V genes explain less than half, and the rest is unexplained. The sample table holds more than 150,000 clones, of which 85% to 90% were seen once. Of the sample, approximately 15% is held by the ten largest clones. Sequencing was performed on peripheral blood. The receptors derive from a woman aged 35 to 49 with acute or convalescent COVID-19.

CDR3 protein: CASSGTTSTDTQYF. The DNA of the CDR3 is TGTGCCAGCTCCGGTACTACGAGCACAGATACGCAGTATTTT. This chain uses TRBV18 with TRBJ2-3; D is unresolved. Trimming removed 6 bases from V and 0 bases from J, with 10 bases in between. CDR3 size: 14 residues. Germline V lookup: CDR1 KGHSH, CDR2 LQKENI.

CDR3: CASSTSGGWNEQFF. The CDR3 region has the DNA TGTGCCAGCAGTACTAGCGGGGGTTGGAATGAGCAGTTCTTC. The rearrangement links TRBV6-5 to TRBJ2-1, with 11 bases fitting TRBD2. Germline V gives CDR1 MNHEY, CDR2 SVGAGI. The junction had 4 bases not matched to a gene; V was cut back by 5 bases and J by 7 bases. The CDR3 length is 14 residues.

This clone appeared a single time. This chain links TRBV15 with TRBJ2-3; 7 nucleotides align to TRBD1. CDR3 length: 17 amino acids. Germline-derived CDR1 and CDR2 are LNHNV and YYDKDF (reference sequence). J gave up 2 bases and V 2 bases, and 10 bases lay outside the gene matches. Here the CDR3 DNA reads TGTGCCACCAGCAGAACCAAACAGGGGACACACACAGATACGCAGTATTTT. Protein: CATSRTKQGTHTDTQYF.

V is TRBV25-1 and J is TRBJ1-1, with unresolved D. CDR3 length: 13 residues. Trimming removed 3 bases at V and 10 bases at J, with 15 bases between. Germline CDR1 reads MGHDK; CDR2 reads SYGVNS. CDR3 sequence reads: CASSDFPGVGAFF. CDR3 nucleotide sequence: TGTGCCAGCAGTGACTTCCCCGGGGTGGGAGCTTTCTTT.

The CDR3 region is CASSQVREWNYNEQFF. The CDR3 DNA is TGTGCCAGCAGCCAAGTTCGGGAGTGGAATTACAATGAGCAGTTCTTC. The rearrangement joins TRBV3-1 (or the pseudogene TRBV3-2) to TRBJ2-1; TRBD2 is a possible D gene (6 bases). CDR3 length equals 16 residues. Germline V CDR1 and CDR2: LGHDT, YNNKEL (reference sequence). V lost 1 base and J 4 bases, leaving 14 bases between the germline ends.

This clone came up a few times. In DNA, the CDR3 is TGTGCCAGCAATCAGGGGAGCTCCTACAATGAGCAGTTCTTC. Translation: CASNQGSSYNEQFF. The V and J genes are TRBV3-1 (or the pseudogene TRBV3-2) and TRBJ2-1; weak D call: TRBD1 (6 bases). Germline values: CDR1 LGHDT, CDR2 YNNKEL (reference sequence). This CDR3 comprises 14 residues. V dropped 7 bases and J dropped 0 bases, with 10 bases sitting between them.

This clone was picked up one time. The chain uses TRBV19 and TRBJ2-5; 11 bases are a match to TRBD2. With 5 bases clipped from V and 2 bases from J, the junction kept 7 bases outside the gene matches. The CDR3 is 16 amino acids. CDR1 and CDR2 from the germline V gene are LNHDA and SQIVND (reference sequence). The chain's CDR3 is CASSGTSGSGQETQYF. The CDR3 region has the DNA TGTGCCAGTAGTGGGACTAGCGGATCGGGACAAGAGACCCAGTACTTC. The complete variable domain, with remaining parts taken from reference TRBV19 and TRBJ2-5, reads DGGITQSPKYLFRKEGQNVTLSCEQNLNHDAMYWYRQDPGQGLRLIYYSQIVNDFQKGDIAEGYSVSREKKESFPLTVTSAQKNPTAFYLCASSGTSGSGQETQYFGPGTRLLVL.

The chain joins TRBV12-3 or TRBV12-4 to TRBJ2-7, with D possibly TRBD2 on 6 matching bases. V gave up 5 bases and J gave up 4 bases, with 12 bases separating them. The CDR3 has 13 residues. CDR3 residues: CASSEGTAYEQYF. In nucleotides, the CDR3 is TGTGCCAGCAGTGAGGGGACTGCTTACGAGCAGTACTTC.

The V and J genes are TRBV6-5 and TRBJ2-7, with TRBD1 matching over 12 bases. In germline, CDR1 is MNHEY, CDR2 SVGAGI. V was pared by 6 bases and J by 9 bases, with 12 bases of the junction left unmatched. The CDR3 runs 15 residues. CDR3 sequence: CASSRSTGTGGRQYF. The CDR3 DNA follows: TGTGCCAGCAGCCGCTCCACTGGGACAGGGGGCAGGCAGTACTTC.

The gene calls are TRBV29-1 and TRBJ1-4, with 7 bases matching TRBD1. Trimming took 0 bases from V and 5 from J; bases not matched to a gene: 3. The V gene's germline CDR1 is SQVTM and CDR2 ANQGSEA. The CDR3 runs 14 residues. CDR3 region: CSVEDWDSNEKLFF. The CDR3 DNA is TGCAGCGTTGAAGATTGGGACAGCAATGAAAAACTGTTTTTT.

The chain couples TRBV5-1 to TRBJ1-1; 12 bases are shared with TRBD1. The V gene's germline CDR1 is SGHRS and CDR2 YFSETQ. V lost 3 bases, J lost 3 bases, and 6 bases stayed unmatched. The CDR3 is 16 residues long. This chain's CDR3 is CASSSGQGAQDTEAFF. In DNA form, the CDR3 reads TGCGCCAGCAGCTCGGGACAGGGGGCTCAGGACACTGAAGCTTTCTTT.

This chain joins TRBV28 and TRBJ2-7; 8 nucleotides align to TRBD2. CDR1 MDHEN and CDR2 SYDVKM come from the germline V gene. Trimming took 3 bases from V and 5 from J; bases not matched to a gene: 6. This CDR3 is built from 14 residues. CDR3 sequence reads: CASSFSGRANEQYF. CDR3 coding DNA: TGTGCCAGCAGTTTCTCCGGGAGGGCCAACGAGCAGTACTTC. The full variable domain, completed using reference TRBV28 and TRBJ2-7, is DVKVTQSSRYLVKRTGEKVFLECVQDMDHENMFWYRQDPGLGLRLIYFSYDVKMKEKGDIPEGYSVSREKKERFSLILESASTNQTSMYLCASSFSGRANEQYFGPGTRLTVT.

This clone was recorded once. This rearrangement joins TRBV7-3 to TRBJ1-5; a possible D gene is TRBD1 (5 bases). Germline V gene data show CDR1 as SGHTA and CDR2 as FQGTGA. The length of the CDR3 is 13 residues. Between the trimmed V and J ends, which lost 5 bases and 6 bases, there was a span of 11 bases. The CDR3 loop is CASSLGGGQPQHF. The CDR3 DNA follows: TGTGCCAGCAGCCTTGGGGGGGGTCAGCCCCAGCATTTT.